One T cell receptor beta chain is described in this entry. Per the germline V gene, CDR1 is LNHDA and CDR2 is SQIVND (reference sequence). Trimming took 1 base from V and 7 from J, leaving 11 bases between them. This CDR3 region has 14 residues. The Seattle patients joined while their infection was active and were tracked longitudinally afterward. The entry originates in a study of blood T cell repertoires in COVID-19. Study-wide background: Specimens from acute and convalescent COVID-19 originated in the United States, Italy and Spain. T cells, B-cell-depleted T cells, or PBMCs supplied cDNA or gDNA.

Clones were sequenced by immunoSEQ multiplex PCR, and TCRdb holds only the in-frame ones, with some missing. The sample lists roughly 230,000 clones; 80% to 90% were seen once. J is TRBJ2-1 and V is TRBV19; tentatively, D is TRBD2 (7 bases). The sequencing sample was made of peripheral blood. The source of this sequence is an elderly woman with COVID-19, enrolled during active disease. The CDR3 DNA reads as TGTGCCAGTAGTATAGGAGGGGGGGCAAATGAGCAGTTCTTC. Residues: CASSIGGGANEQFF. Full variable domain (outside the CDR3, taken from reference TRBV19 and TRBJ2-1): DGGITQSPKYLFRKEGQNVTLSCEQNLNHDAMYWYRQDPGQGLRLIYYSQIVNDFQKGDIAEGYSVSREKKESFPLTVTSAQKNPTAFYLCASSIGGGANEQFFGPGTRLTVL.